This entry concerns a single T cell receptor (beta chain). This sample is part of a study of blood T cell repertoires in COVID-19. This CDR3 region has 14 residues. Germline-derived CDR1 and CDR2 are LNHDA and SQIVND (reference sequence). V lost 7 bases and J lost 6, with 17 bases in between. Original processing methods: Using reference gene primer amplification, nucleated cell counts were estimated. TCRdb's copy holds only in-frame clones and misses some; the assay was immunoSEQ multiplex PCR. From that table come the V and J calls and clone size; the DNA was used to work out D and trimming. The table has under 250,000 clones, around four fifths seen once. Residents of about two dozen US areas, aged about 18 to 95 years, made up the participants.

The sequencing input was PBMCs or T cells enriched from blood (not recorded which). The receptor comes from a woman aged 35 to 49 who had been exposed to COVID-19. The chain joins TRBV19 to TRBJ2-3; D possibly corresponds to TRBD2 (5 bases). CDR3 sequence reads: CASISGGGPDTQYF. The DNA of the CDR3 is TGTGCCAGTATAAGTGGAGGCGGCCCTGATACGCAGTATTTT.